This T cell receptor beta chain was profiled in a study of Graves' ophthalmopathy and Graves' hyperthyroidism. For the study at large: Hyperthyroidism was classified as stable if no ophthalmopathy occurred within 18 months of follow-up. General observations from the study: Predictions made by the model for ophthalmopathy progression reached roughly 64% sensitivity and almost 75% specificity. Blood also contained most of the expanded thyroid clonotypes above 0.001 frequency.

V lost 5 bases and J 3 bases, leaving 17 bases between the germline ends. There are 15 residues in the CDR3. Germline V lookup: CDR1 SGHVS, CDR2 FQNEAQ. In this sample, this clonotype turned up a few times. Antigen specificity is unknown. Hyperthyroidism cases were recent diagnoses of under 2 months' duration in people aged 18 to 65. CDR3 regions of TCR beta were amplified from RNA transcripts. HTBI-primed RT-PCR formed the first round, and a multiplex PCR formed the second. TCRdb reprocessed the multiplex PCR reads with MiXCR, giving one entry per CDR3 protein. The data hold 900,000 to 1,200,000 distinct CDR3 sequences, with roughly two fifths observed a single time.

Source material: peripheral blood or thyroid tissue (not recorded which). The chain is built from TRBV7-8 and TRBJ2-7; either TRBD1 or TRBD2 may supply D (5 bases each). The receptor was derived from an adult man with Graves' hyperthyroidism. CDR3 sequence (DNA): TGTGCCAGCAGCACAGGCCCGGGGACGTACTACGAGCAGTACTTC. This gives the protein CASSTGPGTYYEQYF. Full variable domain (rest looked up from reference TRBV7-8 and TRBJ2-7): GAGVSQSPRYKVAKRGQDVALRCDPISGHVSLFWYQQALGQGPEFLTYFQNEAQLDKSGLPSDRFFAERPEGSVSTLKIQRTQQEDSAVYLCASSTGPGTYYEQYFGPGTRLTVT.